Below, 26 T cell receptor beta chains from the same sample are listed, as sequenced in a study of blood T cell repertoires in COVID-19. Sequencing was performed with immunoSEQ multiplex PCR; in TCRdb, only in-frame clones are kept and a portion is missing. There are roughly 150,000 clones in the sample; approximately 81% occur only once, and more than 7.5% lies in the top ten. The sequenced sample was peripheral blood. These receptors were obtained from an older woman with COVID-19, enrolled during active disease.

This clone appeared a single time. The CDR3 loop is CASGFGLSTEAFF. CDR3 in DNA: TGTGCTAGTGGTTTCGGTTTGAGCACTGAAGCTTTCTTT. V gene TRBV12-5 combines with J gene TRBJ1-1; D unclear. V was shortened by 3 bases and J by 4 bases, with 9 bases between the two germline ends. CDR1 is LGHNT and CDR2 is FRNRAP in the germline V gene. The CDR3 totals 13 residues.

J is TRBJ1-5 and V is TRBV12-3 or TRBV12-4; D is perhaps TRBD1 (5 bases). The CDR3 totals 13 residues. The germline V and J ends were trimmed by 5 bases and 4 bases, with 9 bases remaining between them. The CDR3 sequence is CASSQRQNQPQHF. Written as DNA, the CDR3 is TGTGCCAGCAGTCAAAGACAGAATCAGCCCCAGCATTTT.

The rearrangement uses TRBV2 and TRBJ1-1, with TRBD1 matching over 7 bases. Germline V CDR1 and CDR2: SNHLY, FYNNEI. V trimming: 2 bases; J trimming: 5 bases; junction bases outside the gene matches: 2. The CDR3 runs to 13 residues. CDR3 loop: CASSENRGTEAFF. CDR3 coding DNA: TGTGCCAGCAGTGAAAACAGGGGAACTGAAGCTTTCTTT.

The chain joins TRBV6-5 to TRBJ1-6; tentative D call: TRBD1 (6 bases). The CDR3 consists of 14 residues. V lost 7 bases, J lost 7 bases, and 14 bases lay in between. The germline V gene encodes CDR1 MNHEY and CDR2 SVGAGI. The CDR3 DNA follows: TGTGCCAGCACCGCGACAGGAACCAATTCACCCCTCCACTTT. Amino acids: CASTATGTNSPLHF.

The gene calls are TRBV11-2 and TRBJ1-1; 8 bases map to TRBD1. CDR1 SGHAT and CDR2 FQNNGV come from the germline V gene. The CDR3 covers 14 residues. V shed 5 bases, J shed 3 bases, and the junction held 5 bases outside the gene matches. The chain's CDR3 is CASSIPGGDTEAFF. The CDR3 DNA follows: TGTGCCAGCAGCATCCCAGGGGGCGACACTGAAGCTTTCTTT.

This chain connects TRBV3-1 (or the pseudogene TRBV3-2) to TRBJ2-3; the D is unclear. The CDR3 length is 13 residues. Trimming cost V 3 bases and J 2 bases, with 6 bases left between them. CDR1 and CDR2 from the germline V gene are LGHDT and YNNKEL (reference sequence). CDR3 sequence reads: CASSHDTTDTQYF. CDR3 bases: TGTGCCAGCAGCCATGACACCACAGATACGCAGTATTTT.

The rearrangement uses TRBV29-1 and TRBJ1-2, with D perhaps matching TRBD1 (6 bases). Trimming took off 6 bases at V and 7 bases at J, with 21 bases between the two ends. The CDR3 is 14 amino acids. Germline loops: CDR1 SQVTM, CDR2 ANQGSEA. Here the CDR3 DNA reads TGCAGCGTAGGCGACAGGCTGGATGGCTCTGGCTACACCTTC. Protein sequence: CSVGDRLDGSGYTF.

The chain is built from TRBV14 and TRBJ1-3; D call uncertain. The CDR3 spans 15 residues. The germline V gene encodes CDR1 SGHDN and CDR2 FVKESK. V lost 5 bases to trimming and J lost 5 bases, with 16 bases between them. The CDR3 reads CASSSMRSGRNTIYF. The CDR3 region has the DNA TGTGCCAGCAGCTCCATGAGGTCTGGTAGAAACACCATATATTTT.

V is TRBV6-5 and J is TRBJ1-1; D is perhaps TRBD1 (6 bases). The CDR3 has 13 residues. The ends were cut back, 8 bases at V and 0 bases at J, with 10 bases in the middle. Per the germline V gene, CDR1 is MNHEY and CDR2 is SVGAGI. The CDR3, as DNA: TGTGCCAGCTCCGGGACACTGAACACTGAAGCTTTCTTT. Translating gives CASSGTLNTEAFF.

This clone was observed a single time. J is TRBJ1-2 and V is TRBV7-9, with 7 nucleotides matching TRBD1. Germline CDR1 is SEHNR and CDR2 is FQNEAQ (reference sequence). CDR3 length: 16 residues. Trimming at V came to 5 bases and at J to 3 bases, leaving 12 bases not matched to a gene. The CDR3 sequence: CASSPPGQKGDYGYTF. CDR3 coding DNA: TGTGCCAGCAGCCCCCCGGGACAGAAAGGGGACTATGGCTACACCTTC.

This clone was detected once. The gene calls are TRBV20-1 and TRBJ2-7; a weak D match, TRBD2 (6 bases). Trimming left V 7 bases short and J 3 bases short, with 10 bases between. This CDR3 contains 11 residues. The germline V gene encodes CDR1 DFQATT and CDR2 SNEGSKA (reference sequence). The DNA for the CDR3 is TGCAGTGGGGTAGCGGACTACGAGCAGTACTTC. Its protein is CSGVADYEQYF.

V gene TRBV2 combines with J gene TRBJ1-5, with D unresolved. Trimming left V 1 base short and J 2 bases short, with 9 bases between. The CDR3 totals 15 residues. CDR1 is SNHLY, CDR2 FYNNEI, per germline. The DNA for the CDR3 is TGTGCCAGCAGTGAAGAGGGCGGGGGCAATCAGCCCCAGCATTTT. Its protein product is CASSEEGGGNQPQHF.

The rearrangement joins TRBV19 to TRBJ1-2, with 11 bases aligning to TRBD1. This CDR3 contains 13 residues. Unmatched junction bases numbered 4, after V lost 5 bases and J lost 8 bases. Germline assignment: CDR1 LNHDA and CDR2 SQIVND (reference sequence). The CDR3 sequence is CASSPGQGAGYTF. The CDR3 region has the DNA TGTGCCAGTAGTCCCGGACAGGGGGCAGGCTACACCTTC.

This chain joins TRBV7-3 and TRBJ2-3; 9 nucleotides match TRBD1. There are 15 residues in the CDR3. Trimming cost V 5 bases and J 6 bases; bases outside gene matches: 9. The germline gives CDR1 SGHTA, CDR2 FQGTGA. This CDR3 reads CASSPRTGAGDTQYF. CDR3 DNA: TGTGCCAGCAGCCCCAGGACAGGGGCAGGGGATACGCAGTATTTT.

The chain employs TRBV19 and TRBJ1-1; TRBD1 is a possible D gene (6 bases). The length of the CDR3 is 15 residues. CDR1 is LNHDA, CDR2 SQIVND, per germline (reference sequence). The ends were cut back, 3 bases at V and 0 bases at J, with 11 bases in the middle. The CDR3 loop is CASSIRGPLNTEAFF. As DNA, the CDR3 is TGTGCCAGTAGTATCAGGGGACCATTGAACACTGAAGCTTTCTTT. Together with reference TRBV19 and TRBJ1-1, the CDR3 gives the full variable domain: DGGITQSPKYLFRKEGQNVTLSCEQNLNHDAMYWYRQDPGQGLRLIYYSQIVNDFQKGDIAEGYSVSREKKESFPLTVTSAQKNPTAFYLCASSIRGPLNTEAFFGQGTRLTVV.

The chain recombines TRBV11-2 with TRBJ2-4; 9 positions agree with TRBD1. This CDR3 comprises 15 residues. V dropped 5 bases and J dropped 4; count of bases not matched to a gene: 6. Germline V CDR1 and CDR2: SGHAT, FQNNGV. Here the CDR3 DNA reads TGTGCCAGCAGCCTAGGGGGACAGGGAAAAAACATTCAGTACTTC. Residues: CASSLGGQGKNIQYF.

The gene calls are TRBV18 and TRBJ2-7, with a tentative D call TRBD1 (6 bases). Germline CDR1 reads KGHSH; CDR2 reads LQKENI. The germline V and J ends were trimmed by 5 bases and 7 bases, with 21 bases remaining between them. There are 15 residues in the CDR3. The CDR3 sequence: CASSARSGTPFEQYF. CDR3 DNA sequence: TGTGCCAGCTCAGCGAGGTCCGGGACACCTTTTGAGCAGTACTTC.

The J gene is TRBJ1-2, the V gene TRBV9; D not certain. V lost 0 bases to trimming and J lost 4 bases, with 13 bases between them. The CDR3 is 15 residues long. Germline CDR1 is SGDLS and CDR2 is YYNGEE. The CDR3 coding sequence is TGTGCCAGCAGCGTAGAGGAGACTTTACGCTATGGCTACACCTTC. Translation: CASSVEETLRYGYTF.

In its sample, this clone was seen once. J is TRBJ1-1 and V is TRBV19; TRBD1 matches at 11 bases. The CDR3 length is 12 residues. CDR1 LNHDA and CDR2 SQIVND come from the germline V gene (reference sequence). V shed 8 bases and J 10 bases; nucleotides not matched to a gene: 6. This CDR3 reads CASYPGQGGAFF. The CDR3 DNA sequence: TGTGCCAGTTATCCGGGACAGGGGGGAGCTTTCTTT.

The chain joins TRBV2 to TRBJ2-5; 12 bases are a match to TRBD2. This CDR3 contains 14 residues. The germline CDR1 and CDR2 sequences are SNHLY and FYNNEI. Unmatched junction bases numbered 2, after V lost 7 bases and J lost 2 bases. CDR3 in DNA: TGTGCCAGCAAGACTAGCGGGGGACAAGAGACCCAGTACTTC. It codes for CASKTSGGQETQYF.

CDR3 region: CASSLSGQVSGELFF. The CDR3, as DNA: TGTGCCAGCAGCTTAAGTGGACAGGTTTCCGGGGAGCTGTTTTTT. The J gene is TRBJ2-2, the V gene TRBV7-3; 7 bases align to TRBD1. The germline CDR1 and CDR2 sequences are SGHTA and FQGTGA. The V gene end was trimmed by 1 base and the J gene end by 6 bases; junction bases not matched to a gene: 5. The CDR3 spans 15 residues.

The chain's CDR3 is CASSPGQGRTAFF. The CDR3 coding sequence is TGTGCCAGCTCACCAGGGCAGGGCCGTACAGCTTTCTTT. The chain links TRBV18 to TRBJ1-1, with D perhaps TRBD1 (5 bases). V lost 2 bases and J lost 10, with 14 bases in between. Germline values: CDR1 KGHSH, CDR2 LQKENI. CDR3 length: 13 residues. The full variable domain, its missing parts supplied by reference TRBV18 and TRBJ1-1, is NAGVMQNPRHLVRRRGQEARLRCSPMKGHSHVYWYRQLPEEGLKFMVYLQKENIIDESGMPKERFSAEFPKEGPSILRIQQVVRGDSAAYFCASSPGQGRTAFFGQGTRLTVV.

CDR3 DNA sequence: TGTGCCAGCAGTTTAGGGACAATATATGGCTACACCTTC. It codes for CASSLGTIYGYTF. V gene TRBV12-3 or TRBV12-4 combines with J gene TRBJ1-2; possible D gene TRBD1, 5 bases. The CDR3 contains 13 residues. Trimming removed 1 base at V and 5 bases at J, with 8 bases between.

This clone was counted a few times. The same CDR3 arises from other DNA sequences in this sample as well. V gene TRBV19 combines with J gene TRBJ1-5; D perhaps matches TRBD1 (5 bases). V was pared by 3 bases and J by 6 bases, with 12 bases between. CDR1 is LNHDA and CDR2 is SQIVND in the germline V gene (reference sequence). The CDR3 covers 14 residues. CDR3 loop: CASSIQGLGQPQHF. The CDR3 nucleotides read TGTGCCAGTAGTATTCAGGGATTGGGTCAGCCCCAGCATTTT.

The chain recombines TRBV5-8 with TRBJ2-2; TRBD1 matches 7 bases. The CDR3 extends over 13 amino acids. Germline CDR1 is SGHTS and CDR2 is YDEGEE. CDR3 residues: CGTGEQNTGELFF. The CDR3 DNA follows: TGTGGAACAGGGGAACAAAACACCGGGGAGCTGTTTTTT.

The rearrangement links TRBV5-1 to TRBJ2-5, with no clear D. Between the trimmed V and J ends, which lost 0 bases and 3 bases, there was a span of 3 bases. The length of the CDR3 is 12 residues. CDR1 and CDR2 from the germline V gene are SGHRS and YFSETQ. CDR3 coding DNA: TGCGCCAGCAGCTTGGCCAAAGAGACCCAGTACTTC. It translates to CASSLAKETQYF. Filled out from reference TRBV5-1 and TRBJ2-5, the complete variable domain reads KAGVTQTPRYLIKTRGQQVTLSCSPISGHRSVSWYQQTPGQGLQFLFEYFSETQRNKGNFPGRFSGRQFSNSRSEMNVSTLELGDSALYLCASSLAKETQYFGPGTRLLVL.